This T cell receptor (beta chain) was recovered during a study of blood T cell repertoires in COVID-19. Libraries were prepared by immunoSEQ multiplex PCR; TCRdb keeps only in-frame clonotypes and omits some of them. The table has about 300,000 clones, roughly 91% seen once. Germline V gene sequence: CDR1 SGHVS, CDR2 FNYEAQ. V lost 0 bases, J lost 2 bases, and 13 bases lay in between. The CDR3 length is 16 residues. This clone has a single count. The TCR comes from a woman aged 30 to 39 with COVID-19, enrolled during active disease. The rearrangement uses TRBV7-6 and TRBJ2-5; maybe TRBD1 (6 bases). The sequencing input was peripheral blood. CDR3 DNA sequence: TGTGCCAGCAGCTTAGCCAGGGGAGTGTTGCAAGAGACCCAGTACTTC. Translating it yields CASSLARGVLQETQYF.